The clone carrying this T cell receptor beta chain is medium-sized within its sample. The data were obtained in a study of sequential checkpoint blockade in melanoma. At the level of the study: Arm A got nivolumab then ipilimumab; arm B the reverse, 1:1.

Treatment reported: randomized to nivolumab then ipilimumab (arm A) or the reverse (arm B). The assay was immunoSEQ multiplex PCR, and TCRdb's table has in-frame clones only and misses some. The sample carries roughly 30,000 clones, more than 80% recorded once. Germline CDR1 MDHEN, CDR2 SYDVKM. V dropped 0 bases and J dropped 7 bases, with 12 bases sitting between them. The CDR3 length is 14 residues. This receptor was identified in a human donor with melanoma. The chain joins TRBV28 to TRBJ1-2; TRBD1 might be the D (5 bases). The specimen was CD8+ T cells sorted from blood (inferred from file names), collected from a patient given nivolumab and ipilimumab in sequence. CDR3: CASSLWTEGGGYTF. The CDR3 bases are TGTGCCAGCAGTTTATGGACAGAGGGAGGTGGCTACACCTTC.